The T cell receptor beta chain described here comes from a study of Ad26.COV2.S vaccination and SARS-CoV-2 variants. Study-level results: Spike-specific TCR breadth was greater in vaccine than placebo recipients.

The protocol was immunoSEQ multiplex PCR, while the TCRdb copy is restricted to in-frame clones and leaves out a portion. In the table there are 350,000 to 500,000 clones, roughly nine tenths of which are singletons. Treatment in this sample: around 19 received Ad26.COV2.S at low or high dose, single or two shots; several received placebo; per-sample allocation not given. It was on day 63 after the first vaccine or placebo injection that samples were taken. An Ad26 vector was used to express Wuhan-strain SARS-CoV-2 spike as the vaccine. As regards this clone: Antigen unknown.

V was cut by 3 bases and J by 8 bases, with 14 bases left in between. This CDR3 is 14 amino acids long. Germline V CDR1 and CDR2: ENHRY, SYGVKD. The chain combines TRBV10-3 with TRBJ1-5, with TRBD1 as a possible D gene (6 bases). Sequencing was performed on peripheral blood, taken in a trial of Ad26.COV2.S vaccine versus placebo. This receptor was taken from a person between 18 and 65 years old who received the Ad26.COV2.S COVID-19 vaccine or a placebo. The CDR3 DNA reads as TGTGCCATCAGTGACCCCGGGGGCCCGGAGCCCCAGCATTTT. Translating it yields CAISDPGGPEPQHF.